The present T cell receptor beta chain was sequenced within a study of blood T cell repertoires in COVID-19. CDR3 length: 14 residues. Germline lookup yields CDR1 SQVTM and CDR2 ANQGSEA. With respect to this clone: Compared with germline, one end of the junction differs, possibly owing to a read error. The sample contains more than one DNA sequence encoding this CDR3.

Measured with immunoSEQ multiplex PCR; TCRdb has only the in-frame clones, and not every one. The data contain 30,000 to 35,000 clones, around 89% of them singletons. What was sequenced was peripheral blood. The clonotype originates from a woman aged 40 to 49 with active or convalescent COVID-19. The V and J genes are TRBV29-1 and TRBJ2-2; no clear D gene. CDR3 DNA: TGCAGTGTTGGCAGGCCTCCGAACACCGGGGAGCTGTTTTTT. Encoded protein: CSVGRPPNTGELFF.